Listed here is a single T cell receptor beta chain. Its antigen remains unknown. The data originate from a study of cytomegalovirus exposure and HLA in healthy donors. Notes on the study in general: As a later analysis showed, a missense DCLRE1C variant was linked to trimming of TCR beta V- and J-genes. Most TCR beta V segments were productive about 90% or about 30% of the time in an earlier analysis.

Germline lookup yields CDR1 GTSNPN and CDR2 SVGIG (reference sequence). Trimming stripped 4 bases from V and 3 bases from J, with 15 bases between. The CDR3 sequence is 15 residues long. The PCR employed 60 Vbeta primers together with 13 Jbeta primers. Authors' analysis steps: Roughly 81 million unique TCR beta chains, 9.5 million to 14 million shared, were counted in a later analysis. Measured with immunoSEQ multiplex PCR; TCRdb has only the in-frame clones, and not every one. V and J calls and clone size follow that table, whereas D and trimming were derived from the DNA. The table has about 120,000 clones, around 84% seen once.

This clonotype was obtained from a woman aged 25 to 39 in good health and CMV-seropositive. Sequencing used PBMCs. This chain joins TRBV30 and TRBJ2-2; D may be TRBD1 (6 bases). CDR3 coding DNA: TGTGCCTGGACGGTGGGGGCGCTTGACACCGGGGAGCTGTTTTTT. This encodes CAWTVGALDTGELFF.